These T cell receptor beta chains were read from a single sample in a study of shared clonotypes between healthy human individuals. This table comes from immunoSEQ multiplex PCR, and its TCRdb copy is limited to in-frame clones, with some not included. Found here are 2,500,000 or so clones, 80% to 95% of them singletons; the top ten hold more than 0.35%. Sequencing used naive CD4+ T cells from PBMCs. The receptors come from a man younger than 35 in good health. Some clones in this sample may be carry-over from other donors' samples. Both conserved end residues are part of each CDR3. A D gene is named only where the DNA matches it firmly. Not all rows give a size; the values are once, few, many and, for expanded clones, a class.

NA	TRBV19	NA	TRBJ2-7	TGTGCCAGTAGTGATCTCTGGGAGCCGTTCTCCTACGAGCAGTACTTC	CASSDLWEPFSYEQYF
TRBD2	TRBV14	NA	TRBJ2-7	TGTGCCAGCAGCCAAGGGGGACTAGCGGATAGCTCCTACGAGCAGTACTTC	CASSQGGLADSSYEQYF
TRBD1	TRBV7-3	NA	TRBJ1-1	TGTGCCAGCAGCTTAAGCCACAGGGGGACTGAAGCTTTCTTT	CASSLSHRGTEAFF
TRBD1	TRBV9	NA	TRBJ1-1	TGTGCCAGCAGCCCCGCGGGGCAGGGGGCGTCAAGGAACACTGAAGCTTTCTTT	CASSPAGQGASRNTEAFF
NA	TRBV6-5	NA	TRBJ2-7	TGTGCCAGCAGTTACTCGAAGCTAGCAGGGAGGCTCGAGCAGTACTTC	CASSYSKLAGRLEQYF
TRBD1	TRBV4-1	NA	TRBJ1-2	TGCGCCAGCAGCCATGGGGACAGGGTTTTTCGGGGCTACACCTTC	CASSHGDRVFRGYTF
TRBD2	TRBV6-4	once	TRBJ2-7	TGTGCCAGCAGTGTGACTAGCGGGGTTGTCTACGAGCAGTACTTC	CASSVTSGVVYEQYF
NA	TRBV7-2	NA	TRBJ2-1	TGTGCCAGCAGCTTAGCGGGCATAGAGGAGCAGTTCTTC	CASSLAGIEEQFF
NA	TRBV4-3	NA	TRBJ1-4	TGCGCCAGCAGCCCAGGGCAGGGGTGGGAAAAACTGTTTTTT	CASSPGQGWEKLFF
NA	TRBV11-2	NA	TRBJ1-2	TGTGCCAGCAGCCTTAGACACCCCCAGTCCTCTGAGGGCTACACCTTC	CASSLRHPQSSEGYTF
NA	TRBV7-2	NA	TRBJ2-6	TGTGCCAGCAGCCCTCGCATGGCGTCTGGGGCCAACGTCCTGACTTTC	CASSPRMASGANVLTF
NA	TRBV12-5	NA	TRBJ1-1	TGTGCTAGTGGTTTGGGGACCGACACTGAAGCTTTCTTT	CASGLGTDTEAFF
NA	TRBV11-2	once	TRBJ2-1	TGTGCCAGCAGCTTACAAATTACAGGGCCTCGGCAGTTCTTC	CASSLQITGPRQFF
TRBD2	TRBV5-1	NA	TRBJ2-3	TGCGCCAGCAGCCCTGGGGCTAGCGGGGGGGATACGCAGTATTTT	CASSPGASGGDTQYF
NA	TRBV10-3	NA	TRBJ2-5	TGTGCCATCAGGGAAGCCCAAGGGCGGGAGACCCAGTACTTC	CAIREAQGRETQYF
NA	TRBV6-6	NA	TRBJ1-2	TGTGCCAGCACCAATACTTGGGGCTACACCTTC	CASTNTWGYTF
NA	TRBV5-4	NA	TRBJ2-7	TGTGCCAGCAGCCGGGGAGGCGACGAGCAGTACTTC	CASSRGGDEQYF
TRBD2	TRBV15	NA	TRBJ2-1	TGTGCCACCAGCAGAGGACTAGCGGGTCGGTACAATGAGCAGTTCTTC	CATSRGLAGRYNEQFF
TRBD1	TRBV14	NA	TRBJ1-2	TGTGCCAGCAGCTGGGGGACAGGACTTACTGCTAACTATGGCTACACCTTC	CASSWGTGLTANYGYTF
TRBD2	TRBV27	NA	TRBJ2-7	TGTGCCAGCAGTTTAGGACTAGCGGGGTCCTACGAGCAGTACTTC	CASSLGLAGSYEQYF
TRBD1	TRBV28	NA	TRBJ2-7	TGTGCCAGCAGTTTAGGGCCGACAGGGGCATCCTACGAGCAGTACTTC	CASSLGPTGASYEQYF
NA	TRBV28	NA	TRBJ2-7	TGTGCCAGCAGTTTATCTGCGGTAAATGCGCAGTACTTC	CASSLSAVNAQYF
NA	TRBV5-1	NA	TRBJ1-1	TGCGCCAGCAGCTTGGTTTACGGGGACACTGAAGCTTTCTTT	CASSLVYGDTEAFF
NA	TRBV5-1	NA	TRBJ1-1	TGCGCCAGCAGCCAAGGCGGGACCGCGAACACTGAAGCTTTCTTT	CASSQGGTANTEAFF
NA	TRBV7-2	NA	TRBJ2-2	TGTGCCAGCAGCGCAAGGGCGGCGAACACCGGGGAGCTGTTTTTT	CASSARAANTGELFF
NA	TRBV5-1	NA	TRBJ2-5	TGCGCCAGCAGCCTGGGGGCTAGCACGCGGGAGACCCAGTACTTC	CASSLGASTRETQYF
NA	TRBV19	NA	TRBJ2-6	TGTGCCAGTAACAGACGGGTCTCTGGGGCCAACGTCCTGACTTTC	CASNRRVSGANVLTF
NA	TRBV28	NA	TRBJ2-7	TGTGCCAGCAGTCCGAGCCCTGAATTAAGCTACGAGCAGTACTTC	CASSPSPELSYEQYF
NA	TRBV6-1	NA	TRBJ1-5	TGTGCCAGCTGGAAGAGGACGGATAGCAATCAGCCCCAGCATTTT	CASWKRTDSNQPQHF
NA	TRBV10-1	NA	TRBJ2-1	TGCGCCAGCAGTGAGTCCACGACTTGGACGGCCAGGCAGTTCTTC	CASSESTTWTARQFF